This TCR beta chain was identified during a study of regulatory T cells in long-lasting Graves disease (TCRdb year 2021). Background for the entire study: Persistent Graves' disease meant more than 5 years of antithyroid drug treatment with TSH receptor autoantibodies that stayed positive. This study used TCR sequencing and RNA sequencing of peripheral blood to compare persistent Graves' disease patients against newly diagnosed Graves' disease patients. The study was conducted in China and was registered as a clinical trial. TCR sequencing covered around 13 persistent and around 20 newly diagnosed Graves' disease patients, 33 samples in total. On average, persistent Graves' disease patients in the clinical cohort had been on antithyroid drugs for around ten years.

The sample holds many counts of this clonotype. What antigen it recognizes has not been identified. No quality values exist for individual bases; no much larger clone is one base distant. The library was made by multiplex PCR. TCRdb names Illumina HiSeq 4000 as the instrument used. TCR beta libraries were built with iRepertoire HTBI primers and Arm-PCR amplification of CDR3 regions. Gel purification was performed on PCR products prior to sequencing. The published analysis was carried out like this. Across samples, about 64 TRBV and 15 or so TRBJ segments were identified and used for gene usage analysis of CDR3 amino acid clonotypes. COPE and FqMerger were used to merge the filtered high-quality paired reads into contigs. Contigs were aligned with BLAST to IMGT TRBV, TRBD and TRBJ reference genes, and CDR3 was defined per IMGT. Any clonotype with a frequency above 0.1% was counted as a highly expanded clone. Shannon entropy was used to measure repertoire diversity, and the Gini coefficient was used to measure V-J evenness. A clonotype was considered public if more than one individual shared it. Starting from the raw public reads, TCRdb applied fastp trimming at Q25, assembled clones with MiXCR and retained in-frame beta chains. Entries are consolidated by CDR3 protein sequence, retaining the most common genes and DNA. These V and J calls originate from TCRdb's pipeline instead of the authors' own analysis. The table for this sample lists about 300,000 distinct CDR3 sequences; around 20% of them were counted only once. Jointly, the top ten make up more than 55% of the sample.

On the study overall, not on this receptor specifically: Only the TCR beta chain was sequenced and analyzed. Preferential use of TRBV28, TRBJ1-2 and TRBJ2-5 was observed in persistent disease, whereas TRBV20-1 and TRBJ2-1 were favored in newly diagnosed disease. As a limitation, the authors acknowledged that the small sample size may reduce accuracy. Lower TCR Shannon entropy and fewer highly expanded clones were observed in persistent Graves' disease patients than in newly diagnosed patients, which suggested clonal expansion. Because the primary lesion, thyroid tissue, could not be accessed, the study looked at peripheral blood alone. More public clonotypes were shared among persistent patients (more than 2,500) than among newly diagnosed patients (roughly 960).

V gives up 5 bases and J gives up 2 bases, and the segment between their germline ends measures 7 bases. Reading from cysteine to phenylalanine, the CDR3 counts 12 amino acids. The retained sequence is limited to the CDR3, 36 bases, with the frame set at the first base. As encoded in the germline V gene, CDR1 is MDHEN while CDR2 is SYDVKM. The time point label of this sample denotes: persistent/refractory GD, antithyroid drugs over 5 years with positive TRAb. For both TCR sequencing and RNA sequencing, RNA was extracted from PBMCs in TRIzol. Graves' disease was diagnosed according to American Thyroid Association guidelines. Patients for the study were recruited at an endocrinology department in Xi'an, China. Each patient gave approximately 10 milliliters of peripheral blood, collected in an EDTA anticoagulant tube. Ficoll Paque Plus density gradient separation was used to isolate PBMCs, and no further T cell sorting was performed. RNA quality was checked with an Agilent 2100 Bioanalyzer and agarose gel, and concentration with a NanoDrop 2000.

The rearranged chain carries TRBV28 and TRBJ2-7, with the D gene uncertain. The origin of this receptor is a female donor with Graves disease. The starting material was peripheral blood mononuclear cells (PBMCs), obtained when the disease was refractory, from a patient treated with antithyroid drugs. The sequenced DNA: TGTGCCAGCAGTCCGTCCCCCTACGAGCAGTACTTC. It specifies CASSPSPYEQYF.